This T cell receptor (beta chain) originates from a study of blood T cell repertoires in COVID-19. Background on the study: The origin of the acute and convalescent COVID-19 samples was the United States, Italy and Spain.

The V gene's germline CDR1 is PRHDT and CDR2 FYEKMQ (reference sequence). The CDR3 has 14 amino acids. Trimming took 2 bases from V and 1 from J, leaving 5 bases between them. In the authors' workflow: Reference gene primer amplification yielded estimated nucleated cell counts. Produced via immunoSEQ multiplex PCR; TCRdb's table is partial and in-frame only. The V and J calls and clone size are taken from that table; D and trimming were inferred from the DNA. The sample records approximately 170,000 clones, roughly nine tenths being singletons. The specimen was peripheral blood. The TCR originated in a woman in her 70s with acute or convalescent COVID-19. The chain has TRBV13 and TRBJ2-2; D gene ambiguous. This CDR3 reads CASSLPLNTGELFF. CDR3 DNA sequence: TGTGCCAGCAGCTTACCTCTGAACACCGGGGAGCTGTTTTTT.